These 30 T cell receptor beta chains were all obtained from the same sample, sequenced in a study of PD-L1 blockade in urothelial cancer. The assay was immunoSEQ multiplex PCR, and TCRdb's table has in-frame clones only and misses some. The sample gives some 40,000 clones, 84% of which show up once; more than 9% is in the top ten. Sample time point: peripheral blood 6 weeks after treatment start. The sample here was PBMCs, taken around atezolizumab (anti-PD-L1) treatment. These receptor sequences come from a man aged 40-49 years with urothelial cancer.

This chain links TRBV14 with TRBJ1-1, with 7 positions matching TRBD1. V lost 2 bases to trimming and J lost 3 bases; unmatched junction nucleotides: 3. The germline CDR1 and CDR2 sequences are SGHDN and FVKESK. The CDR3 is 14 residues long. CDR3 DNA: TGTGCCAGCAGCCAACCGGGACAGTACACTGAAGCTTTCTTT. Amino acid sequence: CASSQPGQYTEAFF.

V and J are TRBV5-1 and TRBJ2-7; 8 bases line up with TRBD1. The germline CDR1 and CDR2 sequences are SGHRS and YFSETQ. The CDR3 is made up of 14 amino acids. The ends lost 3 bases at V and 3 bases at J; junction bases unmatched: 5. The CDR3: CASSSKQGVYEQYF. The CDR3 DNA reads as TGCGCCAGCAGCTCCAAACAGGGGGTCTACGAGCAGTACTTC.

The rearrangement links TRBV4-3 to TRBJ1-1, with unresolved D. The CDR3 totals 16 residues. From germline, CDR1 is LGHNA and CDR2 YSLEER. V was cut by 0 bases and J by 1 base, with 12 bases left in between. CDR3 protein: CASSQDRVGKNTEAFF. The CDR3, as DNA: TGCGCCAGCAGCCAAGATCGGGTAGGAAAGAACACTGAAGCTTTCTTT.

The V gene is TRBV7-3, the J gene TRBJ2-5; tentative D call: TRBD2 (6 bases). The CDR3 totals 15 residues. Trimming took off 1 base at V and 2 bases at J, with 11 bases between the two ends. Germline values: CDR1 SGHTA, CDR2 FQGTGA. DNA for the CDR3: TGTGCCAGCAGCTTAAGCGGACTAACGCAAGAGACCCAGTACTTC. Protein sequence: CASSLSGLTQETQYF.

The chain recombines TRBV4-3 with TRBJ2-1; D is perhaps TRBD2 (7 bases). The CDR3 consists of 17 residues. The germline gives CDR1 LGHNA, CDR2 YSLEER. Deletions cut 4 bases from V and 5 bases from J, with 21 bases between. This chain's CDR3 is CASSPEGLREGDNEQFF. The CDR3 nucleotides are TGCGCCAGCAGCCCGGAGGGTTTGAGGGAGGGGGACAATGAGCAGTTCTTC.

The J gene is TRBJ2-2, the V gene TRBV7-8; maybe TRBD1 (6 bases). The V gene's germline CDR1 is SGHVS and CDR2 FQNEAQ. The CDR3 length is 14 residues. Deletions cut 1 base from V and 6 bases from J, with 9 bases between. The CDR3 region is CASSLDRVAGELFF. The CDR3 DNA reads as TGTGCCAGCAGCTTAGACAGGGTGGCCGGGGAGCTGTTTTTT.

By sample share, this clone is medium-sized. The chain recombines TRBV11-1 with TRBJ2-1, with D unresolved. This CDR3 region has 12 residues. V shed 5 bases and J shed 10 bases, with 12 bases lying between them. Germline V gene sequence: CDR1 SGHAT, CDR2 FQDESV (reference sequence). This CDR3 reads CASSLGAPEQFF. Here the CDR3 DNA reads TGTGCCAGCAGCCTTGGAGCTCCCGAGCAGTTCTTC.

The chain uses TRBV27 and TRBJ2-1; 8 positions agree with TRBD2. The germline V gene has CDR1 MNHEY and CDR2 SMNVEV (reference sequence). V lost 3 bases and J lost 5; bases outside the gene matches: 9. The CDR3 contains 16 residues. The CDR3 DNA reads TGTGCCAGCAGTTTTTTCGGAGCGGGAGTTCACAATGAGCAGTTCTTC. It encodes CASSFFGAGVHNEQFF.

The chain recombines TRBV7-8 with TRBJ1-1; 7 positions match TRBD1. This CDR3 spans 14 amino acids. Germline values: CDR1 SGHVS, CDR2 FQNEAQ. The V segment lost 5 bases and the J segment 4 bases; nucleotides outside the gene matches: 7. CDR3: CASSLKQGPTEAFF. CDR3 nucleotide sequence: TGTGCCAGCAGCCTAAAACAGGGGCCCACTGAAGCTTTCTTT.

CDR3 in amino acids: CASSLKLPINNEQFF. The DNA for the CDR3 is TGTGCCAGCAGCTTAAAGCTACCCATAAACAATGAGCAGTTCTTC. V is TRBV13 and J is TRBJ2-1; the D is unclear. Germline V gene sequence: CDR1 PRHDT, CDR2 FYEKMQ (reference sequence). The CDR3 extends over 15 amino acids. Trimming removed 2 bases from V and 5 bases from J, with 13 bases in between.

CDR3 sequence: CASNSLGLSAEKLFF. For the CDR3, the DNA is TGTGCCAGCAACTCCTTGGGCCTGTCAGCAGAAAAACTGTTTTTT. This chain connects TRBV2 to TRBJ1-4; D not certain. The germline V and J ends were trimmed by 7 bases and 8 bases, with 20 bases remaining between them. The CDR3 runs 15 residues. Germline V gene data show CDR1 as SNHLY and CDR2 as FYNNEI.

In DNA form, the CDR3 reads TGCGCCAGCAGAAGGTCATTGGGGGGAGGGACTGAAGCTTTCTTT. It codes for CASRRSLGGGTEAFF. The chain joins TRBV5-1 to TRBJ1-1; D might be TRBD1 (5 bases). Germline V CDR1 and CDR2: SGHRS, YFSETQ. The CDR3 contains 15 residues. V lost 5 bases and J 5 bases, leaving 19 bases between the germline ends. Using reference TRBV5-1 and TRBJ1-1 for the parts outside the CDR3, the full variable domain is KAGVTQTPRYLIKTRGQQVTLSCSPISGHRSVSWYQQTPGQGLQFLFEYFSETQRNKGNFPGRFSGRQFSNSRSEMNVSTLELGDSALYLCASRRSLGGGTEAFFGQGTRLTVV.

CDR3 sequence reads: CASSSDRDGGYTF. CDR3 in DNA: TGTGCCAGCAGCTCCGACAGGGATGGTGGCTACACCTTC. The V and J genes are TRBV7-8 and TRBJ1-2; 7 bases match TRBD1. Trimming took 4 bases from V and 7 from J; bases not matched to a gene: 6. This CDR3 spans 13 amino acids. Germline V CDR1 and CDR2: SGHVS, FQNEAQ.

For the CDR3, the DNA is TGTGCCAGCCTTTCTAGTCGCAATGAGCAGTTCTTC. Translated, it gives CASLSSRNEQFF. The chain joins TRBV27 to TRBJ2-1; no reliable D call. Trimming removed 8 bases from V and 6 bases from J, with 11 bases in between. Per the germline V gene, CDR1 is MNHEY and CDR2 is SMNVEV (reference sequence). This CDR3 comprises 12 residues.

The V gene is TRBV6-5, the J gene TRBJ1-3; no clear D. Germline V gene data show CDR1 as MNHEY and CDR2 as SVGAGI. Trimming cost V 6 bases and J 4 bases, with 13 bases left between them. This CDR3 contains 14 residues. Written as DNA, the CDR3 is TGTGCCAGCAGATCCTACGGGAACGGAAACACCATATATTTT. Translation: CASRSYGNGNTIYF.

This rearrangement joins TRBV9 to TRBJ1-1, with a tentative D call TRBD1 (6 bases). V lost 4 bases, J lost 1 base, and 11 bases lay in between. Germline V gene data show CDR1 as SGDLS and CDR2 as YYNGEE. This CDR3 is built from 14 residues. The CDR3 DNA sequence: TGTGCCAGCAGCTTTCAGGGGTCGAACACTGAAGCTTTCTTT. Translation: CASSFQGSNTEAFF.

The J gene is TRBJ2-3, the V gene TRBV19; D might be TRBD1 (5 bases). Germline assignment: CDR1 LNHDA and CDR2 SQIVND (reference sequence). The CDR3 is 15 amino acids. Trimming stripped 0 bases from V and 0 bases from J, with 7 bases between. This CDR3 reads CASSIEGESTDTQYF. CDR3 in DNA: TGTGCCAGTAGTATAGAAGGGGAAAGCACAGATACGCAGTATTTT.

The chain has TRBV6-5 and TRBJ2-3; 9 bases agree with TRBD1. V dropped 6 bases and J dropped 4; count of bases not matched to a gene: 5. This CDR3 comprises 14 residues. In germline, CDR1 is MNHEY, CDR2 SVGAGI. CDR3 residues: CASSPRTGADTQYF. CDR3 bases: TGTGCCAGCAGCCCAAGGACAGGGGCAGATACGCAGTATTTT.

This chain links TRBV4-1 with TRBJ2-7; a possible D gene is TRBD2 (7 bases). Trimming cost V 1 base and J 6 bases, with 13 bases left between them. Looked up from germline, CDR1 is MGHRA and CDR2 is YSYEKL. This CDR3 is built from 14 residues. CDR3 region: CASSQGQGGGEQYF. DNA of the CDR3: TGCGCCAGCAGCCAAGGGCAGGGAGGGGGCGAGCAGTACTTC.

The chain uses TRBV30 and TRBJ1-2; 9 positions match TRBD1. V trimming: 8 bases; J trimming: 8 bases; junction bases outside the gene matches: 12. This CDR3 comprises 13 residues. Germline V gene sequence: CDR1 GTSNPN, CDR2 SVGIG (reference sequence). The CDR3 DNA reads TGTGCCACCTCACAGGGGGCGAAGGAAGGCTACACCTTC. This translates into CATSQGAKEGYTF.

The chain is built from TRBV5-1 and TRBJ2-5; 8 bases agree with TRBD2. The CDR3 consists of 15 residues. From germline, CDR1 is SGHRS and CDR2 YFSETQ. Trimming took 7 bases from V and 5 from J; bases not matched to a gene: 13. The CDR3 sequence is CASLSREGHGETQYF. The DNA for the CDR3 is TGCGCCAGCCTGTCCCGGGAGGGCCACGGGGAGACCCAGTACTTC.

The chain joins TRBV6-6 to TRBJ2-5; unclear D gene. The CDR3 length is 14 residues. V was pared by 2 bases and J by 5 bases, with 12 bases between. The germline CDR1 and CDR2 sequences are MNHNY and SVGAGI (reference sequence). In DNA form, the CDR3 reads TGTGCCAGCAGTTACGAGCGCGTTTGGGAGACCCAGTACTTC. Amino acid sequence: CASSYERVWETQYF.

This clone has only one observation. The gene calls are TRBV9 and TRBJ2-5, with 8 bases lining up with TRBD2. Germline values: CDR1 SGDLS, CDR2 YYNGEE. V gave up 2 bases and J gave up 5 bases; unmatched junction bases: 20. The CDR3 loop spans 19 amino acids. The DNA for the CDR3 is TGTGCCAGCAGCGTCCCAGGAGGTAGCGGGACATCTCCAGGGGAGACCCAGTACTTC. Its translation: CASSVPGGSGTSPGETQYF.

This sequence joins TRBV4-1 and TRBJ2-1; D is unresolved. CDR1 is MGHRA, CDR2 YSYEKL, per germline. The CDR3 covers 13 residues. The V and J ends lost 0 bases and 9 bases respectively, with 9 bases between them. CDR3 protein: CASSQEISIEQFF. CDR3 nucleotides: TGCGCCAGCAGCCAAGAGATTAGCATTGAGCAGTTCTTC.

The genes are TRBV28 and TRBJ1-4; a weak D match, TRBD1 (5 bases). CDR3 length: 15 amino acids. V lost 2 bases and J lost 8, with 15 bases in between. The germline gives CDR1 MDHEN, CDR2 SYDVKM. CDR3 in DNA: TGTGCCAGCAGTTTACCTACAGGTTTAGGCGAAAAACTGTTTTTT. This sequence encodes CASSLPTGLGEKLFF.

This chain links TRBV28 with TRBJ2-7; D gene ambiguous. This CDR3 region has 12 residues. Trimming took 6 bases from V and 3 from J, leaving 9 bases between them. In germline, CDR1 is MDHEN, CDR2 SYDVKM. The CDR3 loop reads CASSSTIYEQYF. CDR3 nucleotides: TGTGCCAGCAGCTCTACGATCTACGAGCAGTACTTC.

V is TRBV30 and J is TRBJ1-1, with 9 bases identical to TRBD1. The ends lost 8 bases at V and 4 bases at J; junction bases unmatched: 5. Germline V gene lookup returns CDR1 GTSNPN and CDR2 SVGIG (reference sequence). This CDR3 region has 12 residues. The CDR3: CAGTDRGTEAFF. DNA for the CDR3: TGTGCCGGAACGGACAGGGGCACTGAAGCTTTCTTT. The full variable domain, with the rest looked up from reference TRBV30 and TRBJ1-1, is SQTIHQWPATLVQPVGSPLSLECTVEGTSNPNLYWYRQAAGRGLQLLFYSVGIGQISSEVPQNLSASRPQDRQFILSSKKLLLSDSGFYLCAGTDRGTEAFFGQGTRLTVV.

This rearrangement joins TRBV7-9 to TRBJ2-7, with D perhaps matching TRBD1 (5 bases). This CDR3 has 15 residues. Germline V gene data show CDR1 as SEHNR and CDR2 as FQNEAQ (reference sequence). The ends were cut back, 5 bases at V and 0 bases at J, with 14 bases in the middle. The chain's CDR3 is CASSGRDSLSYEQYF. DNA for the CDR3: TGTGCCAGCAGCGGCAGGGATTCTCTCTCCTACGAGCAGTACTTC.

The gene calls are TRBV5-6 and TRBJ1-2; D possibly corresponds to TRBD1 (5 bases). This CDR3 contains 14 residues. V gave up 4 bases and J gave up 4 bases, with 14 bases separating them. CDR1 is SGHDT and CDR2 is YYEEEE in the germline V gene. CDR3 nucleotides: TGTGCCAGCAGCACCTCCGACAGAGTCTATGGCTACACCTTC. It translates to CASSTSDRVYGYTF.

The table lists this clone with a few counts. This chain uses TRBV4-1 with TRBJ2-7; D uncertain. Trimming shortened V by 4 bases and J by 1 base, and 14 bases separated the two germline ends. The CDR3 runs 15 residues. CDR1 and CDR2 (germline): MGHRA, YSYEKL. The CDR3 nucleotides read TGCGCCAGCAGCCCCTCATCGCCAGGATCCTACGAGCAGTACTTC. This codes for CASSPSSPGSYEQYF.